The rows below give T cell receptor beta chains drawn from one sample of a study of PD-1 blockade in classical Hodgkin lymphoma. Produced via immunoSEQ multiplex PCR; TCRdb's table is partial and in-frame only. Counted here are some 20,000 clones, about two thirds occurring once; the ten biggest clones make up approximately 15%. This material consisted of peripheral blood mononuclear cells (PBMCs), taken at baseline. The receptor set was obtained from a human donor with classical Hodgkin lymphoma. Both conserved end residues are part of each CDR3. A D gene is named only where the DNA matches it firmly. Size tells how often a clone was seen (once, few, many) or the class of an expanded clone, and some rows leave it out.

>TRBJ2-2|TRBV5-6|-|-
TGTGCCAGCAGCTTGTTCGGGGAGACCGTCTCCGGGGAGCTGTTTTTT
CASSLFGETVSGELFF
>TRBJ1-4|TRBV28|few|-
TGTGCCAGCAGGAGACATAATGAAAAACTGTTTTTT
CASRRHNEKLFF
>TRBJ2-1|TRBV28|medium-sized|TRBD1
TGTGCCAGCAGTTTACCCGGACAGGGTTGGGGTCCGACCAACAATGAGCAGTTCTTC
CASSLPGQGWGPTNNEQFF
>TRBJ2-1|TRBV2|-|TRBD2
TGTGCCAGCAGTTTGACGGTGCTAGCGGGGGAGTTCTTC
CASSLTVLAGEFF
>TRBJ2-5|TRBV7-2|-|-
TGTGCCAGCAGCTTAGGAGGGAACCAGTACTTC
CASSLGGNQYF
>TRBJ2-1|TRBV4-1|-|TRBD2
TGCGCCAGCAGCCAACTCGACATGGGACTAGTCGGAGACAATGAGCAGTTCTTC
CASSQLDMGLVGDNEQFF
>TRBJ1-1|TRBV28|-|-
TGTGCCAGCAGTTTAATGGGTGAAGCTTTCTTT
CASSLMGEAFF
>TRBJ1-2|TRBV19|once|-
TGTGCCAGTAGTACTACAGGGAAATCGACATATGGCTACACCTTC
CASSTTGKSTYGYTF
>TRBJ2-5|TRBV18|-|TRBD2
TGTGCCAGCTCACCTAGGGTAACTAGCGGCCAAGAGACCCAGTACTTC
CASSPRVTSGQETQYF
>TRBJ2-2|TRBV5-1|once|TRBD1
TGCGCCAGCAGCGGGCTGGGGACAGGGGTCCTCACCGGGGAGCTGTTTTTT
CASSGLGTGVLTGELFF
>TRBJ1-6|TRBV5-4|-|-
TGTGCCAGCAGCTTGGGGCCCCCCTACATGTATTCACCCCTCCACTTT
CASSLGPPYMYSPLHF